These T cell receptor beta chains were read from a single sample in a study of shared clonotypes between healthy human individuals. The assay was immunoSEQ multiplex PCR, and TCRdb's table has in-frame clones only and misses some. The table records 2 million to 2.5 million clones, approximately 95% of them present only once. Sequenced sample: naive CD4+ T cells from PBMCs. These receptor sequences come from a man in his late teens or twenties in good health. Some clones in this sample may be carry-over from other donors' samples. CDR3s include the opening cysteine and the closing phenylalanine or tryptophan. The D gene is left open where the match is weak. Clone size, where shown, is once, few, many, or a class for clones that have expanded.

clone_size	v_call	j_call	d_call	cdr3_nt	cdr3_aa
NA	TRBV7-3	TRBJ2-5	TRBD2	TGTGCCAGCAGTCCGGGCGGGGGGCCCGAGACCCAGTACTTC	CASSPGGGPETQYF
NA	TRBV5-6	TRBJ2-2	TRBD2	TGTGCCAGCAGCTTGATTAGCGGGAGGGCCGCCGGGGAGCTGTTTTTT	CASSLISGRAAGELFF
NA	TRBV5-4	TRBJ1-1	NA	TGTGCCAGCAGTCGATCAGGATCACCTGAAGCTTTCTTT	CASSRSGSPEAFF
NA	TRBV7-3	TRBJ2-3	NA	TGTGCCAGCAGCCCTGGGGCCCGGGGAAATACGCAGTATTTT	CASSPGARGNTQYF
NA	TRBV2	TRBJ2-3	NA	TGTGCCAGCAGATTTAGGCAGGACACAGATACGCAGTATTTT	CASRFRQDTDTQYF
NA	TRBV19	TRBJ2-2	TRBD2	TGTGCCAGTAGTATAGGTAGCGGGATGAACACCGGGGAGCTGTTTTTT	CASSIGSGMNTGELFF
NA	TRBV2	TRBJ2-1	TRBD2	TGTGCCAGCAGCCAACTAGCGTCCCCCTACAATGAGCAGTTCTTC	CASSQLASPYNEQFF
NA	TRBV5-4	TRBJ2-1	NA	TGTGCCAGCAGCTTGGACTCAAACTCCTACAATGAGCAGTTCTTC	CASSLDSNSYNEQFF
NA	TRBV18	TRBJ1-4	NA	TGTGCCACCCGAGGGAGTATAGCTAATGAAAAACTGTTTTTT	CATRGSIANEKLFF
NA	TRBV11-2	TRBJ1-1	NA	TGTGCCAGCAGCCTCGCGGGGCAGTTGAACACTGAAGCTTTCTTT	CASSLAGQLNTEAFF
NA	TRBV5-1	TRBJ2-1	NA	TGCGCCAGCAGCTTGGCCGGCAGTACGATTTACAATGAGCAGTTCTTC	CASSLAGSTIYNEQFF
NA	TRBV28	TRBJ1-5	NA	TGTGCCAGCAGTTTATCTCTAGGGCAGGGAAGGATGGGCAATCAGCCCCAGCATTTT	CASSLSLGQGRMGNQPQHF
NA	TRBV5-4	TRBJ1-2	TRBD1	TGTGCCAGCAGCTGGGGAAGGACAGGGGACTATGGCTACACCTTC	CASSWGRTGDYGYTF
NA	TRBV7-3	TRBJ2-3	NA	TGTGCCAGCAGCCCACAAGGGCACGGCACAGATACGCAGTATTTT	CASSPQGHGTDTQYF
NA	TRBV28	TRBJ1-4	NA	TGTGCCAGCAGTGGAGAAAAACTGTTTTTT	CASSGEKLFF
NA	TRBV15	TRBJ2-7	NA	TGTGCCACCAGCAGGTTTGGGGTGGAGGGGACCGAGCAGTACTTC	CATSRFGVEGTEQYF
NA	TRBV7-3	TRBJ1-2	NA	TGTGCCAGCAGCCCAATGTCCCGGGGCGTCTATGGCTACACCTTC	CASSPMSRGVYGYTF
NA	TRBV7-9	TRBJ1-1	TRBD1	TGTGCCAGCAGCCTGACAGGGCTGAACACTGAAGCTTTCTTT	CASSLTGLNTEAFF
NA	TRBV28	TRBJ1-2	TRBD1	TGTGCCAGCAACTACCAGGGACAGGGCGAGAGTAGCTACACCTTC	CASNYQGQGESSYTF
NA	TRBV5-6	TRBJ2-1	TRBD2	TGTGCCAGCAGACGGCGGGGGTCCTACAATGAGCAGTTCTTC	CASRRRGSYNEQFF
NA	TRBV7-7	TRBJ2-5	TRBD2	TGTGCCAGCAGCCCTAGCGGGAGGCTCCAAGAGACCCAGTACTTC	CASSPSGRLQETQYF
NA	TRBV6-6	TRBJ2-7	NA	TGTGCCAGCATCCCCAGCGGAGGTTACGAGCAGTACTTC	CASIPSGGYEQYF
NA	TRBV7-2	TRBJ2-1	TRBD1	TGTGCCAGCAGCACCCCACAGGGGCCCTTATACAATGAGCAGTTCTTC	CASSTPQGPLYNEQFF
NA	TRBV2	TRBJ1-1	NA	TGTGCCAGCAGCATCTCGATAGACAGTAACACTGAAGCTTTCTTT	CASSISIDSNTEAFF
NA	TRBV15	TRBJ2-7	TRBD1	TGTGCCACCAGCACCCACGCGGGACAGGGTCGGTACGAGCAGTACTTC	CATSTHAGQGRYEQYF
NA	TRBV5-4	TRBJ2-1	NA	TGTGCCAGCAGCTTGGGGACCGCCCTCAATGAGCAGTTCTTC	CASSLGTALNEQFF
NA	TRBV19	TRBJ1-2	NA	TGTGCCAGTAGTATTTTGCCCGAGGCAGATCGGGAAGGCTACACCTTC	CASSILPEADREGYTF
NA	TRBV4-1	TRBJ2-1	NA	TGCGCCAGCAGCCAGACCGGCTTGGGGGGGGCTAAGATCTTC	CASSQTGLGGAKIF
NA	TRBV18	TRBJ2-3	NA	TGTGCCAGCTCACCTCAGGGGGGACCCACAGATACGCAGTATTTT	CASSPQGGPTDTQYF
NA	TRBV25-1	TRBJ2-1	NA	TGTGCCAGCAGTGATCGGCTAGCCGGGAATGAGCAGTTCTTC	CASSDRLAGNEQFF
NA	TRBV9	TRBJ2-5	NA	TGTGCCAGCAGCGTAGTATCCGAGGGGGAGACCCAGTACTTC	CASSVVSEGETQYF
NA	TRBV30	TRBJ2-2	NA	TGTGCCTGGAGGTTTACCGGCACCGGGGAGCTGTTTTTT	CAWRFTGTGELFF
NA	TRBV6-5	TRBJ1-1	TRBD1	TGTGCCAGCAGTGCTTCGGACAGGGGTGCTTTCTTT	CASSASDRGAFF
NA	TRBV27	TRBJ2-3	NA	TGTGCCAGCAGTTTAGGGGCGGTAGATACGCAGTATTTT	CASSLGAVDTQYF
NA	TRBV9	TRBJ2-7	NA	TGTGCCAGCAGCGTAGCATGGAGCTCCTACGAGCAGTACTTC	CASSVAWSSYEQYF
NA	TRBV19	TRBJ2-2	TRBD2	TGTGCCAGTAGTCGTCAGCGGGAGCGAACCGGGGAGCTGTTTTTT	CASSRQRERTGELFF
once	TRBV2	TRBJ2-6	TRBD1	TGTGCCAGCAGTGACTCCCCGTTGGACAGGGCCTTACAACGCTCTGGGGCCAACGTCCTGACTTTC	CASSDSPLDRALQRSGANVLTF
NA	TRBV30	TRBJ1-2	TRBD1	TGTGCCTGGTATCAACCCGGACAGGGGAACCTTGGCTACACCTTC	CAWYQPGQGNLGYTF
NA	TRBV6-6	TRBJ2-3	NA	TGTGCCAGCAGTGCTACTCCAAGCACAGATACGCAGTATTTT	CASSATPSTDTQYF
NA	TRBV7-2	TRBJ2-4	NA	TGTGCCAGCAGCTCGCGAAGTGACTTTTTAGCCAAAAACATTCAGTACTTC	CASSSRSDFLAKNIQYF
NA	TRBV7-9	TRBJ2-3	NA	TGTGCCAGCAGCAACGAGTGGGGCCCCACAGATACGCAGTATTTT	CASSNEWGPTDTQYF
once	TRBV9	TRBJ2-5	NA	TGTGCCAGCAGCGTAGGGATCGGGACCAGGGAGACCCAGTACTTC	CASSVGIGTRETQYF
NA	TRBV27	TRBJ2-1	NA	TGTGCCAGCAGTTGGGGCAGGAACTCCTACAATGAGCAGTTCTTC	CASSWGRNSYNEQFF
NA	TRBV7-9	TRBJ2-3	NA	TGTGCCAGCAGCTTAGCCGCTACAGATACGCAGTATTTT	CASSLAATDTQYF
NA	TRBV29-1	TRBJ1-5	NA	TGCAGCGTTGGGGGGGGACGGTCGCAGCCCCAGCATTTT	CSVGGGRSQPQHF
NA	TRBV11-2	TRBJ1-2	NA	TGTGCCAGCAGCTTAGGACCTAGGGGGGGCGACTATGGCTACACCTTC	CASSLGPRGGDYGYTF
few	TRBV5-1	TRBJ1-5	NA	TGCGCCAGCAGCGTACAGGGCAATCAGCCCCAGCATTTT	CASSVQGNQPQHF
NA	TRBV28	TRBJ2-5	NA	TGTGCCAGCAGTTTTGTAGCGATGGGGACCCAGTACTTC	CASSFVAMGTQYF
NA	TRBV30	TRBJ2-5	TRBD1	TGTGCCTGGAGCTCCGGGACAGCTCAAGAGACCCAGTACTTC	CAWSSGTAQETQYF
NA	TRBV6-4	TRBJ2-1	TRBD2	TGTGCCAGCAGTAGGGTAGCGGGAGTCTATGAGCAGTTCTTC	CASSRVAGVYEQFF
NA	TRBV28	TRBJ1-5	NA	TGTGCCAGCAGCCCCTCAGAGGCTCCCCTCCATCAGCCCCAGCATTTT	CASSPSEAPLHQPQHF
NA	TRBV28	TRBJ2-7	NA	TGTGCCAGCAGTCCAAACCTCGACAGTCTGCGGGAGCAGTACTTC	CASSPNLDSLREQYF
few	TRBV29-1	TRBJ1-5	NA	TGCAGCGTTGTTCATGCAGGAGGCCAGCCCCAGCATTTT	CSVVHAGGQPQHF
once	TRBV28	TRBJ2-1	NA	TGTGCCAGCAGTTTTGTCTTGAACGAGCAGTTCTTC	CASSFVLNEQFF
NA	TRBV7-9	TRBJ2-5	NA	TGTGCCAGCAGCTTACTGGGTAGCGGCTACCAAGAGACCCAGTACTTC	CASSLLGSGYQETQYF